A selection of T cell receptor beta chains follows, all from one sample in a study of cytomegalovirus exposure and HLA in healthy donors. TCRdb keeps only in-frame clones here, not all; method: immunoSEQ multiplex PCR. In the table there are about 200,000 clones, 84% of which are singletons. The sample comprised PBMCs. The receptor source for this set is a woman aged 25 to 45 in good health and CMV-seropositive. Each CDR3 is given with its conserved first and last residue. The D gene is left open where the match is weak. Size is omitted from some rows. Given values are once, few, many or a class for expanded clones.

>TRBJ2-6|NA|NA|TRBV27
TGTGCCAGCAGCCCCCGTGGGGCCAACGTCCTGACTTTC
CASSPRGANVLTF
>TRBJ2-3|NA|NA|TRBV4-1
TGCGCCAGCAGCCAAGAGAGACAGCGAGATACGCAGTATTTT
CASSQERQRDTQYF
>TRBJ1-2|NA|TRBD1|TRBV29-1
TGCAGCGTAGACAGGGCCGATGGCTACACCTTC
CSVDRADGYTF
>TRBJ1-5|NA|NA|TRBV28
TGTGCCAGCAGTATAACCCTCCCCGGGGGAAGCAATCAGCCCCAGCATTTT
CASSITLPGGSNQPQHF
>TRBJ1-4|NA|NA|TRBV5-1
TGCGCCAGCAGCTTGGCTCCAGGTGAACTGTTTTTT
CASSLAPGELFF
>TRBJ2-2|NA|TRBD2|TRBV5-1
TGCGCCAGCAGCTTGGCGGCTAGCGGGAGCACCGGGGAGCTGTTTTTT
CASSLAASGSTGELFF
>TRBJ1-2|NA|NA|TRBV27
TGTGCCAGCAGTTTATTAGCAGCCTTTTATGGCTACACCTTC
CASSLLAAFYGYTF
>TRBJ2-3|NA|TRBD2|TRBV4-1
TGCGCCAGCAGCCAAGAATTCGGGACTAGCGGGAGAGATACGCAGTATTTT
CASSQEFGTSGRDTQYF
>TRBJ1-3|NA|NA|TRBV6-5
TGTGCCAGCCGTCCGGGTTCTGGAAACACCATATATTTT
CASRPGSGNTIYF
>TRBJ2-2|NA|NA|TRBV7-7
TGTGCTAGCAGCTTAGGAGTAGGCGGGTACACCGGGGAGCTGTTTTTT
CASSLGVGGYTGELFF
>TRBJ2-1|NA|TRBD1|TRBV30
TGTGCCCGTGACAGGGAACCGTACAATGAGCAGTTCTTC
CARDREPYNEQFF
>TRBJ2-7|NA|TRBD2|TRBV13
TGTGCCAGCAGCACCCAGGAACTAGCGGGAGCATACGAGCAGTACTTC
CASSTQELAGAYEQYF
>TRBJ2-6|NA|NA|TRBV6-5
TGTGCCAGCGTTGGGAGGACGGGGGCCAACGTCCTGACTTTC
CASVGRTGANVLTF
>TRBJ1-2|NA|TRBD1|TRBV6-6
TGTGCCAGCAGTACAGGGGCGTTGGGCTACACCTTC
CASSTGALGYTF
>TRBJ2-2|NA|NA|TRBV6-6
TGTGCCAGCAGTTGGGCATGGGGGGAGAACACCGGGGAGCTGTTTTTT
CASSWAWGENTGELFF
>TRBJ2-7|few|NA|TRBV10-1
TGCGCCAGCCAGCAGGGCCTCGGCTACGAGCAGTACTTC
CASQQGLGYEQYF
>TRBJ2-7|few|NA|TRBV19
TGTGCCAGTAGTAGGACTGGTAACTACTACGAGCAGTACTTC
CASSRTGNYYEQYF
>TRBJ1-3|NA|NA|TRBV19
TGTGCCAGCGCCCAGGTCCAGGGCTCCTCTGGAAACACCATATATTTT
CASAQVQGSSGNTIYF
>TRBJ1-2|NA|NA|TRBV6-6
TGTGCCAGCAGTTACCGGGGAGGGCACTATGGCTACACCTTC
CASSYRGGHYGYTF
>TRBJ1-2|NA|TRBD1|TRBV6-7
TGTGCCAGCAGTTACCAGACAGGGTTAAGAGTTGATGGCTACACCTTC
CASSYQTGLRVDGYTF
>TRBJ2-1|NA|TRBD1|TRBV30
TGTGCCTGTTTTCCGGGACAGCTGGGCAATGAGCAGTTCTTC
CACFPGQLGNEQFF
>TRBJ1-1|NA|TRBD1|TRBV6-5
TGTGCCAGCAGTTACGGACAGGTACTGAACACTGAAGCTTTCTTT
CASSYGQVLNTEAFF
>TRBJ1-5|NA|NA|TRBV18
TGTGCCAGCTCACAGGGGGAACACCAGCCCCAGCATTTT
CASSQGEHQPQHF
>TRBJ2-7|NA|TRBD2|TRBV4-1
TGCGCCAGCAGCCAATCTAGCGGGAGGGCCTACGAGCAGTACTTC
CASSQSSGRAYEQYF
>TRBJ1-2|few|TRBD1|TRBV18
TGTGCCAGCTCACCAGCAGGACAGGCAAACTATGGCTACACCTTC
CASSPAGQANYGYTF
>TRBJ1-2|NA|TRBD1|TRBV15
TGTGCCACCAGCGAACAGGGGATCGGTAACTATGGCTACACCTTC
CATSEQGIGNYGYTF
>TRBJ2-3|NA|NA|TRBV27
TGTGCCAGCAGAGTGTACAGGGACCAGGTCACAGATACGCAGTATTTT
CASRVYRDQVTDTQYF
>TRBJ2-3|NA|NA|TRBV5-6
TGTGCCAGCAGCTCGCCGGGGATTAGGATCGCAGATACGCAGTATTTT
CASSSPGIRIADTQYF
>TRBJ2-2|NA|NA|TRBV27
TGTGCCAGCAGTCCCCTAGCCGGGGAGCTGTTTTTT
CASSPLAGELFF
>TRBJ1-3|NA|TRBD1|TRBV5-1
TGCGCCAGCAGCTTGTCGGGACAGCTCAGCTCTGGAAACACCATATATTTT
CASSLSGQLSSGNTIYF
>TRBJ2-1|NA|NA|TRBV15
TGTGCCACCAGCAGAGGACAGGACAGCAATGAGCAGTTCTTC
CATSRGQDSNEQFF
>TRBJ1-1|once|TRBD1|TRBV2
TGTGCCAGCAGGACCGGGACAGGGAGAGGGGGCACTGAAGCTTTCTTT
CASRTGTGRGGTEAFF
>TRBJ1-1|NA|NA|TRBV5-1
TGCGCCAGCAGCTTACAGGCTTTGAACACTGAAGCTTTCTTT
CASSLQALNTEAFF
>TRBJ2-7|few|TRBD2|TRBV28
TGTGCCAGCAGTGGCCGTAGCGGGTTTAACGAGCAGTACTTC
CASSGRSGFNEQYF
>TRBJ1-2|NA|NA|TRBV19
TGTGCCACCAGTCGGGACTATGGCTACACCTTC
CATSRDYGYTF
>TRBJ1-1|NA|NA|TRBV9
TGTGCCAGCAGCGTAGGACTGCGAAACACTGAAGCTTTCTTT
CASSVGLRNTEAFF
>TRBJ2-3|NA|NA|TRBV18
TGTGCCAGCTCACCAAACCAGGGCGGAACAGATACGCAGTATTTT
CASSPNQGGTDTQYF
>TRBJ2-7|NA|TRBD1|TRBV11-2
TGTGCCAGCAGCCGGGACAGAAACTACGAGCAGTACTTC
CASSRDRNYEQYF
>TRBJ1-2|NA|TRBD1|TRBV13
TGTGCCAGCAGCTTAAGCCGGACAGGGGTCGGCTACACCTTC
CASSLSRTGVGYTF
>TRBJ1-5|NA|TRBD1|TRBV30
TGTGCCTGGAAAACAGGGACAGACTATAGCAATCAGCCCCAGCATTTT
CAWKTGTDYSNQPQHF
>TRBJ2-1|NA|TRBD2|TRBV9
TGTGCCAGCAGCGTAGAAGGGCTCGGGACTAGTCGGGATGAGCAGTTCTTC
CASSVEGLGTSRDEQFF